The clone carrying this T cell receptor beta chain was recorded a few times. The source of the sample is a study of T-cell reconstitution after alpha-beta-depleted transplantation in children. Preparation of the TCRbeta library used unique molecular identifiers. Each CDR3 protein is one row after TCRdb ran MiXCR on the PCR reads. Among 420,000 or so distinct CDR3 sequences listed, roughly a tenth were seen once. Losses at the gene ends were 5 bases for V and 8 bases for J; bases not matched to a gene: 6. This CDR3 contains 13 residues. The germline gives CDR1 SGHVS, CDR2 FQNEAQ. This rearrangement joins TRBV7-8 to TRBJ1-2, with 9 positions matching TRBD1. The material was PBMCs from the stem cell graft donor, obtained from the stem cell graft. The TCR sequence derives from a human donor who donated a stem cell graft to a child with acute myeloid leukemia. This CDR3 reads CASSLRTGEGYTF. The CDR3 DNA sequence: TGTGCCAGCAGCCTCAGGACAGGGGAAGGCTACACCTTC.